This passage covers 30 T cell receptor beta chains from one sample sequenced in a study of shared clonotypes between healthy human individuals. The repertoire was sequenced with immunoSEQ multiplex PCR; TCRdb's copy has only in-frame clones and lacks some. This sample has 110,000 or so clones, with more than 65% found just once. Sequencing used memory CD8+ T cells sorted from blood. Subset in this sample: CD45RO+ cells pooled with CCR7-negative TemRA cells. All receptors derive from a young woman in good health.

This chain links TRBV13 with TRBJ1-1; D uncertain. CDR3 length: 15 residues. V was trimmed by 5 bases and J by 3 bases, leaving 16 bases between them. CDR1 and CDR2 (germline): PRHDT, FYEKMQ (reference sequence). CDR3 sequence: CASSPPGWAYTEAFF. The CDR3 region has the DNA TGTGCCAGCAGCCCCCCTGGGTGGGCGTACACTGAAGCTTTCTTT.

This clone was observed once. CDR3 DNA: TGTGCCAGCAGTTCAGGGGGATCTGGGGCCAACGTCCTGACTTTC. Amino acids: CASSSGGSGANVLTF. J is TRBJ2-6 and V is TRBV5-8; 7 bases are a match to TRBD1. V shed 5 bases and J 1 base; nucleotides not matched to a gene: 3. The germline gives CDR1 SGHTS, CDR2 YDEGEE. The CDR3 runs 15 residues. The full variable domain, its missing parts supplied by reference TRBV5-8 and TRBJ2-6, is EAGVTQSPTHLIKTRGQQATLRCSPISGHTSVYWYQQALGLGLQFLLWYDEGEERNRGNFPPRFSGRQFPNYSSELNVNALELEDSALYLCASSSGGSGANVLTFGAGSRLTVL.

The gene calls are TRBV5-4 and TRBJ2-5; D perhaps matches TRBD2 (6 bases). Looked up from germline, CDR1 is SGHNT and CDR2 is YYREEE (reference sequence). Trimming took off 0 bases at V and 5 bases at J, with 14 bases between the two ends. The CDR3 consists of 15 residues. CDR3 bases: TGTGCCAGCAGCTTGGGACTAGTGAACGGGGAGACCCAGTACTTC. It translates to CASSLGLVNGETQYF.

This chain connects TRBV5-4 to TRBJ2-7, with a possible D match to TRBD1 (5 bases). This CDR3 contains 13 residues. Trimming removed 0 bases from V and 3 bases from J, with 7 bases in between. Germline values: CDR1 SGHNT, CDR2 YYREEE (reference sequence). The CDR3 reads CASSLEQGYEQYF. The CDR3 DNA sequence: TGTGCCAGCAGCTTGGAGCAGGGCTACGAGCAGTACTTC. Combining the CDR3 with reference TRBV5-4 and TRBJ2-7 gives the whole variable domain ETGVTQSPTHLIKTRGQQVTLRCSSQSGHNTVSWYQQALGQGPQFIFQYYREEENGRGNFPPRFSGLQFPNYSSELNVNALELDDSALYLCASSLEQGYEQYFGPGTRLTVT.

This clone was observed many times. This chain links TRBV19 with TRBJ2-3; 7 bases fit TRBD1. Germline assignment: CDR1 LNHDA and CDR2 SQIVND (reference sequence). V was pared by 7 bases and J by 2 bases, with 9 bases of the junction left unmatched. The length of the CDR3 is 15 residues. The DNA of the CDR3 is TGTGCCAGTACCGAGACAGGGAGCTACACAGATACGCAGTATTTT. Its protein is CASTETGSYTDTQYF.

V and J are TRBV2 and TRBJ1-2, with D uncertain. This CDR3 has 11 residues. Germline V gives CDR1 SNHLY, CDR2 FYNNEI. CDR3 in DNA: TGTGCAAGGGAGTCAGAAGTGGGCTACACCTTC. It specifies CARESEVGYTF. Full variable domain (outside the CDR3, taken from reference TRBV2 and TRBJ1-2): EPEVTQTPSHQVTQMGQEVILRCVPISNHLYFYWYRQILGQKVEFLVSFYNNEISEKSEIFDDQFSVERPDGSNFTLKIRSTKLEDSAMYFCARESEVGYTFGSGTRLTVV.

The chain's CDR3 is CASSDALGLNEKLFF. The CDR3 DNA sequence: TGTGCCAGCAGCGACGCCCTGGGGTTGAATGAAAAACTGTTTTTT. This chain joins TRBV11-2 and TRBJ1-4; D is undetermined. CDR3 length: 15 residues. Germline CDR1 reads SGHAT; CDR2 reads FQNNGV. V lost 5 bases to trimming and J lost 5 bases, with 15 bases between them.

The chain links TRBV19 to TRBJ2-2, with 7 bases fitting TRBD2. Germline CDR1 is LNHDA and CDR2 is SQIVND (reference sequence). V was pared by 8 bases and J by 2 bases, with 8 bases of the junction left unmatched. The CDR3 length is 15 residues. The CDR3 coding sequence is TGTGCCAGTGCCCGGCTAGCGGTAAACACCGGGGAGCTGTTTTTT. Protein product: CASARLAVNTGELFF.

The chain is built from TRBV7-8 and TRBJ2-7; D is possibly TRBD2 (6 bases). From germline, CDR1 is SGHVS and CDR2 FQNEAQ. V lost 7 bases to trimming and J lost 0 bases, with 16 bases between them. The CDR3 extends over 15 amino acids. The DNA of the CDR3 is TGTGCCAGCACCCCGACGAGGGACTTCTCCTACGAGCAGTACTTC. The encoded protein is CASTPTRDFSYEQYF.

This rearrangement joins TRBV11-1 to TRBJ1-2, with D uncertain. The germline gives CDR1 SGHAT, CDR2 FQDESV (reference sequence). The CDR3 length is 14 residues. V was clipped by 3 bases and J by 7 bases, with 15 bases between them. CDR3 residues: CASSFGSATAGYTF. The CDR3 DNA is TGTGCCAGCAGCTTTGGGTCTGCAACTGCTGGCTACACCTTC.

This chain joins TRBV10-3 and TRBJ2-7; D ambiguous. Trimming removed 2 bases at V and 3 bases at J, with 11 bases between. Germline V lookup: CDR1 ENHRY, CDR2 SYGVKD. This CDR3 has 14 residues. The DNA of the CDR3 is TGTGCCATCAGTGAGGAAATCCACTTCTACGAGCAGTACTTC. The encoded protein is CAISEEIHFYEQYF.

The CDR3 region has the DNA TGTGCCAGCAGTACCCTGAGGGGGGACAGGCCTATGAACACTGAAGCTTTCTTT. The encoded protein is CASSTLRGDRPMNTEAFF. The gene calls are TRBV28 and TRBJ1-1, with 8 bases identical to TRBD1. Germline values: CDR1 MDHEN, CDR2 SYDVKM. V lost 5 bases to trimming and J lost 0 bases; unmatched junction nucleotides: 14. There are 18 residues in the CDR3. The whole variable domain, remainder taken from reference TRBV28 and TRBJ1-1, is DVKVTQSSRYLVKRTGEKVFLECVQDMDHENMFWYRQDPGLGLRLIYFSYDVKMKEKGDIPEGYSVSREKKERFSLILESASTNQTSMYLCASSTLRGDRPMNTEAFFGQGTRLTVV.

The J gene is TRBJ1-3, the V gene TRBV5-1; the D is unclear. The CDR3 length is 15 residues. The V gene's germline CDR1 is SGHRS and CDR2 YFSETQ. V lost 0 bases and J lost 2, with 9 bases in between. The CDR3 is CASSLVAGTGNTIYF. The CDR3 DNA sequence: TGCGCCAGCAGCTTGGTGGCGGGGACTGGAAACACCATATATTTT.

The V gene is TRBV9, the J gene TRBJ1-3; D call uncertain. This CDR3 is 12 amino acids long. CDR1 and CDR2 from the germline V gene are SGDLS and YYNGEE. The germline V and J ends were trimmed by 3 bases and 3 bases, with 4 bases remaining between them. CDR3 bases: TGTGCCAGCAGCGCTTATGGAAACACCATATATTTT. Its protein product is CASSAYGNTIYF.

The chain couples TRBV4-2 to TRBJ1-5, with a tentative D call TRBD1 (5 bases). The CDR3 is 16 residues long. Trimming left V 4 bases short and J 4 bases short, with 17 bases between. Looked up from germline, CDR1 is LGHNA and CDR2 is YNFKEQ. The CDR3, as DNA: TGTGCCAGCAGCCCACGACAGATCGGTAGTAATCAGCCCCAGCATTTT. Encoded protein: CASSPRQIGSNQPQHF.

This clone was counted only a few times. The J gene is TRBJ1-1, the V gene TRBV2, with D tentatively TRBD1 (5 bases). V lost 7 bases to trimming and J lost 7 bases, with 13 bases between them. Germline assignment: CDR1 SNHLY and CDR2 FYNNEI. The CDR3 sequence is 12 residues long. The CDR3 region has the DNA TGTGCCAGCAATCGGGGGGACCTTGAAGCTTTCTTT. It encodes CASNRGDLEAFF.

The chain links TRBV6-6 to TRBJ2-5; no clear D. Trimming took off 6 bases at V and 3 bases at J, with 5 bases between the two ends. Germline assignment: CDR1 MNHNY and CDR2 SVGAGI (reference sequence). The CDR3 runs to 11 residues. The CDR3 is CASREKETQYF. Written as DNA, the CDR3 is TGTGCCAGCAGGGAAAAAGAGACCCAGTACTTC.

CDR3 bases: TGTGCCAGCTGTCCGGGCGGGGTATCCTACAATGAGCAGTTCTTC. The encoded protein is CASCPGGVSYNEQFF. V gene TRBV27 combines with J gene TRBJ2-1, with D perhaps matching TRBD2 (6 bases). This CDR3 region has 15 residues. From germline, CDR1 is MNHEY and CDR2 SMNVEV (reference sequence). V gave up 8 bases and J gave up 1 base, with 15 bases separating them.

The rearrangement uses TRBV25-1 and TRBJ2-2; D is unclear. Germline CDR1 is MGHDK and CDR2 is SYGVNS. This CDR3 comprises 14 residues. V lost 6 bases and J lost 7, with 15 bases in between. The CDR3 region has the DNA TGTGCCAGCAGCGAAGAGGAGCCCAACGGGGAGCTGTTTTTT. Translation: CASSEEEPNGELFF.

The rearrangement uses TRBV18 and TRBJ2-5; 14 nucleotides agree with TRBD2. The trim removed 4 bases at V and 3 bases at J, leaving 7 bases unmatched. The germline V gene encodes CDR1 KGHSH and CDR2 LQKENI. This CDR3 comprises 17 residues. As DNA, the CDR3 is TGTGCCAGCTCACAATCCGGGACTAGCGGGAGTGAAGAGACCCAGTACTTC. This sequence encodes CASSQSGTSGSEETQYF.

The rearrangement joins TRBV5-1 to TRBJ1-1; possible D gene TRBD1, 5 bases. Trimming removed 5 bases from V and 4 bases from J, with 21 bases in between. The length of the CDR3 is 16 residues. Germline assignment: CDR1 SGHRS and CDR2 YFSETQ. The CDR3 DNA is TGCGCCAGCAGTTACGGGGGACGAAGGGGTGGCACTGAAGCTTTCTTT. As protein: CASSYGGRRGGTEAFF.

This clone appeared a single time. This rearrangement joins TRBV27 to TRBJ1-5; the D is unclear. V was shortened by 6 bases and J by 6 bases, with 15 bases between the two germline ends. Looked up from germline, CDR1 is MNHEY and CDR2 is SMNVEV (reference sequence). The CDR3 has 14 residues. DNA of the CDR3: TGTGCCAGCAGCCCGCGGTGGGGTTTTCAGCCCCAGCATTTT. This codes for CASSPRWGFQPQHF.

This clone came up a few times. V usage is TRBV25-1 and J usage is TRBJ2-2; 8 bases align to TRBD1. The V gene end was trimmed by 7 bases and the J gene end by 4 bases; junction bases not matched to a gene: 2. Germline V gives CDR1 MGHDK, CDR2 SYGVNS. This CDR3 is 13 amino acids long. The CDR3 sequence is CASTGQGTGELFF. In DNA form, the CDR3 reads TGTGCCAGCACCGGACAGGGCACCGGGGAGCTGTTTTTT.

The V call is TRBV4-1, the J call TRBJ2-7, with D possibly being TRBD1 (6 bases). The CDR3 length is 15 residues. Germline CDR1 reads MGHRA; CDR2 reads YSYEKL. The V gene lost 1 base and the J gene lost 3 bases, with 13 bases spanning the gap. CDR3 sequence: CASSQVWGRGYEQYF. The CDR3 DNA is TGCGCCAGCAGCCAAGTCTGGGGGCGCGGCTACGAGCAGTACTTC.

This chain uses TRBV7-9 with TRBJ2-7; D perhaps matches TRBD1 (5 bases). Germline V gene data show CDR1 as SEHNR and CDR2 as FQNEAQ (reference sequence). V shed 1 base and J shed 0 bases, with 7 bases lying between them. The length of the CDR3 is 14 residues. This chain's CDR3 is CASSLGQSSYEQYF. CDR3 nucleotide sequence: TGTGCCAGCAGCTTAGGACAGAGCTCCTACGAGCAGTACTTC.

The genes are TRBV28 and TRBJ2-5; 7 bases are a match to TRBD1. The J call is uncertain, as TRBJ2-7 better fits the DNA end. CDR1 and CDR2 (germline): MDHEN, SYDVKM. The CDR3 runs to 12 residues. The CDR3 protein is CATATGTLEQYF. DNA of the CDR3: TGTGCCACCGCGACAGGGACCCTCGAGCAGTACTTC.

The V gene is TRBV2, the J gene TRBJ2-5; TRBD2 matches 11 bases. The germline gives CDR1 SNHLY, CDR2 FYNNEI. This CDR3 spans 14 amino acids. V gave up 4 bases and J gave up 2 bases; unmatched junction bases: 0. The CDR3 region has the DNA TGTGCCAGCAGTGGACTAGCGGGACAAGAGACCCAGTACTTC. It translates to CASSGLAGQETQYF.

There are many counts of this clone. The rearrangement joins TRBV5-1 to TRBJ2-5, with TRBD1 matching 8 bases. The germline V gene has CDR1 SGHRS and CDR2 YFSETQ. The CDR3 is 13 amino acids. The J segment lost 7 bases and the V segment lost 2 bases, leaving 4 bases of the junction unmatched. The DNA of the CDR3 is TGCGCCAGCAGCTTCGGACAGGGAGGGACCCAGTACTTC. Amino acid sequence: CASSFGQGGTQYF.

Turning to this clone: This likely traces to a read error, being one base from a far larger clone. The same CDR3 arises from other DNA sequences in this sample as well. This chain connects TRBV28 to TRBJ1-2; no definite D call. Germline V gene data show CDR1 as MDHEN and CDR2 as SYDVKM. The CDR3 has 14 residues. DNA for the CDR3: TGTGCCAGCAGTTTAAGAGGATGGATCTATGGCTACACTTTC. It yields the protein CASSLRGWIYGYTF.

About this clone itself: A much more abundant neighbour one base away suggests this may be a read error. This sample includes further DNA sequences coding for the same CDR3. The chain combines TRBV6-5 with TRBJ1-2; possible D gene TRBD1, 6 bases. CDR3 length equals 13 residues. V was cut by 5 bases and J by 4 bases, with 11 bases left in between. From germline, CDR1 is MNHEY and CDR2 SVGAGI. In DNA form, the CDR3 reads TGTGCCAGCAGTCTAACAGGGACCTATGGCTACACCTTC. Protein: CASSLTGTYGYTF.